This T cell receptor beta chain came from a study of blood T cell repertoires in COVID-19. Study at large: PBMCs, B-cell-depleted T cells, or T cells were the source of the cDNA or gDNA that made up the material.

Using immunoSEQ multiplex PCR, the repertoire was profiled, and TCRdb retains in-frame clones only, with some absent. The table lists 120,000 or so clones, more than 65% of them singletons. In germline, CDR1 is ENHRY, CDR2 SYGVKD. The CDR3 consists of 15 residues. J gave up 7 bases and V 2 bases, and 6 bases lay outside the gene matches. The sequenced material came from peripheral blood. This sequence joins TRBV10-3 and TRBJ1-4; 8 bases map to TRBD1. The clonotype comes from a human donor in a cohort sampled during active COVID-19. The CDR3 sequence: CAISEGTGGSEKLFF. The CDR3 bases are TGTGCCATCAGTGAGGGAACAGGGGGGAGTGAAAAACTGTTTTTT.